These T cell receptor beta chains were read from a single sample in a study of post-analysis software for immune sequencing data. TCRdb itself ran the PCR reads through MiXCR, one entry per CDR3 protein. The table includes 750,000 to 950,000 distinct CDR3 sequences, 53% detected once. Sequencing input: blood. The receptors come from a girl between 10 and 17 years old with multiple sclerosis. Both conserved end residues are trimmed from each CDR3. The D gene is left open where the match is weak.

J gene | V gene | D gene | CDR3 protein
NA | TRBV12-3/TRBV12-4 | TRBD1 | ASSTGTGATEQY
NA | TRBV7-9 | NA | ASSLSAARNNEQF
TRBJ1-2 | TRBV5-1 | NA | ASSHATNYGYT
TRBJ1-2 | TRBV6-1 | NA | ASSEAPGTPIYYGYT
TRBJ2-3 | TRBV29-1 | NA | SVERGSTDTQY
TRBJ2-6 | TRBV12-3/TRBV12-4 | TRBD1 | ASSTRTGQGALRPGANVLT
TRBJ2-7 | TRBV4-1 | TRBD1 | ASSQPPTGGWYEQY
TRBJ2-1 | TRBV6-1 | TRBD1 | ASSTPGTALNEQF
TRBJ1-1 | TRBV15 | NA | ATSRGTALNTEAF
TRBJ2-3 | TRBV29-1 | TRBD2 | SAGGASGADTQY
TRBJ2-7 | TRBV6-5 | NA | ASSYVIPEQY
TRBJ2-2 | TRBV9 | NA | ASSVEVTDNTGELF
TRBJ2-1 | TRBV29-1 | NA | SVERGGRYNEQF
TRBJ2-1 | TRBV5-5 | NA | ASALGWGLSYNEQF
TRBJ2-3 | TRBV6-5 | TRBD1 | ASSYSRAGPGGTDTQY
TRBJ1-1 | TRBV20-1 | NA | SARGSGGSDTEAF
TRBJ2-7 | TRBV7-6 | NA | ASSSHPGDTYEQY
TRBJ2-7 | TRBV2 | TRBD2 | ASSERQRGDSYEQY
TRBJ2-1 | TRBV20-1 | TRBD2 | SARDEGSSGVAYNEQF
TRBJ2-7 | TRBV20-1 | NA | SAREPSETYEQY
TRBJ2-3 | TRBV2 | NA | ASSEAPAFTDTQY
TRBJ1-2 | TRBV20-1 | NA | SARQGTYGYT
TRBJ1-1 | TRBV20-1 | NA | SARGWDSNTEAF
TRBJ2-5 | TRBV5-6 | NA | ASSSGGQSKQETQY
TRBJ2-1 | TRBV7-6 | TRBD2 | ASSLPRLAGSYEQF
TRBJ1-2 | TRBV3-1 | TRBD1 | ASSQGTRRGQDYGYT
TRBJ1-2 | TRBV12-3/TRBV12-4 | NA | ASSSQGTGGYGYT
TRBJ2-7 | TRBV7-9 | TRBD2 | ASSLGLAVSEQY